Listed below are T cell receptor beta chains from one sample, sequenced in a study of blood T cell repertoires in COVID-19. Clones were sequenced by immunoSEQ multiplex PCR, and TCRdb holds only the in-frame ones, with some missing. The sample yields under 170,000 clones, around 85% seen once. Sequences were obtained from peripheral blood. Source of these receptors: a man in his sixties or seventies with acute or convalescent COVID-19. The CDR3 runs from the conserved cysteine through the conserved F or W. A D gene is named only where the DNA matches it firmly. The size entry is marked missing in some rows and otherwise reads once, few, many or a size class.

>TRBV6-6|TRBJ2-7|TRBD2|-
TGTGCCAGCAAGGAGTTGACTAGCAGATCCTACGAGCAGTACTTC
CASKELTSRSYEQYF
>TRBV5-3|TRBJ2-1|TRBD2|-
TGTGCCAGAAGCCCCTACCCCGGGACTAGCGGGAGAAGGCGAGGGATTGAGCAGTTCTTC
CARSPYPGTSGRRRGIEQFF
>TRBV19|TRBJ2-4|TRBD1|-
TGTGCCAGTAGTATCTCCGCCGGGACAGGGCGCTCGAAAAACATTCAGTACTTC
CASSISAGTGRSKNIQYF
>TRBV15|TRBJ2-5|TRBD1|-
TGTGCCACCAGCTTCGGGACAGACCAAGAGACCCAGTACTTC
CATSFGTDQETQYF
>TRBV10-3|TRBJ2-1|-|-
TGTGCCATCAGTGCCTCCGGGACTCTCTTCAATGAGCAGTTCTTC
CAISASGTLFNEQFF
>TRBV19|TRBJ2-3|-|once
TGTGCCAGTAGTAGACTGACTAGGGTGTCCACAGATACGCAGTATTTT
CASSRLTRVSTDTQYF
>TRBV6-5|TRBJ1-5|TRBD1|-
TGTGCCAGCAAAACCGGGACAGGGAATCAGCCCCAGCATTTT
CASKTGTGNQPQHF
>TRBV3-1/TRBV3-2|TRBJ1-4|-|-
TGTGCCAGCAGCCCCACAGGGCCTTATGAAAAACTGTTTTTT
CASSPTGPYEKLFF
>TRBV6-2/TRBV6-3|TRBJ1-5|-|-
TGTGCCAGCAGTTACTCGAATCTCAGGGGCAGGAGCAATCAGCCCCAGCATTTT
CASSYSNLRGRSNQPQHF
>TRBV5-1|TRBJ2-1|TRBD2|-
TGCGCCAGCAGCCGGACTAGCGGGAGTCCGTATGAGCAGTTCTTC
CASSRTSGSPYEQFF
>TRBV28|TRBJ2-1|-|-
TGTGCCACCTCTAGAAGAAAGTTCTTC
CATSRRKFF
>TRBV2|TRBJ2-2|-|-
TGTGCCAGCAGGGGACAAAGCGCGAACACCGGGGAGCTGTTTTTT
CASRGQSANTGELFF
>TRBV28|TRBJ2-2|-|-
TGTGCCAGCAGTTTCCCCGGAGCCGGGGGCACCGGGGAGCTGTTTTTT
CASSFPGAGGTGELFF
>TRBV11-2|TRBJ1-6|-|-
TGTGCCAGCAGCTTAGAGGGCAGAAATAATTCACCCCTCCACTTT
CASSLEGRNNSPLHF
>TRBV10-3|TRBJ2-1|TRBD2|-
TGTGCCATCAGTGCCGGGACTACCTACAATGAGCAGTTCTTC
CAISAGTTYNEQFF
>TRBV18|TRBJ1-2|-|once
TGTGCCAGCTCACCGTCCGGACAGAGCGGCTATGGCTACACCTTC
CASSPSGQSGYGYTF
>TRBV5-1|TRBJ1-6|TRBD1|-
TGCGCCAGCAGCGATTCAGGGGGAAGAGTTTCACCCCTCCACTTT
CASSDSGGRVSPLHF
>TRBV6-4|TRBJ2-1|TRBD2|few
TGTGCCAGCAGTTTACTAGCGGGAGGTTACAATGAGCAGTTCTTC
CASSLLAGGYNEQFF
>TRBV13|TRBJ1-3|-|-
TGTGCCAGCAGCTTAGGCGGCGCAGGTCGCACCATATATTTT
CASSLGGAGRTIYF
>TRBV9|TRBJ2-3|-|-
TGTGCCAGCAGCCCGGGACACGGCCTAGATACGCAGTATTTT
CASSPGHGLDTQYF
>TRBV7-6|TRBJ2-1|TRBD2|-
TGTGCCAGCAGCATGCCTACTAGCGGGAGGACCCCCTCCTACAATGAGCAGTTCTTC
CASSMPTSGRTPSYNEQFF
>TRBV10-3|TRBJ2-7|TRBD1|-
TGTGCCATCAGGCCCGGGACAGGGGGCGGGCAGATGGGCTTGTACGAGCAGTACTTC
CAIRPGTGGGQMGLYEQYF
>TRBV11-2|TRBJ2-1|-|few
TGTGCCAGCAGCTCCCAAAGGGGTCCCTACAATGAGCAGTTCTTC
CASSSQRGPYNEQFF
>TRBV5-1|TRBJ2-1|TRBD2|-
TGCGCCAGCACCCCAAGACGGACTAGCGTAGACAATGAGCAGTTCTTC
CASTPRRTSVDNEQFF
>TRBV28|TRBJ2-1|TRBD2|-
TGTGCCAGCAGTTTCCCTTTGGCCCCGACTTCGGGGCTAGCGGGAGGAAGTAACAATGAGCAGTTCTTC
CASSFPLAPTSGLAGGSNNEQFF
>TRBV11-3|TRBJ1-1|-|-
TGTGCCAGCAGCAAGCAAATGAACACTGAAGCTTTCTTT
CASSKQMNTEAFF
>TRBV13|TRBJ2-7|-|-
TGTGCCAGCGGTAGTTCTCTAGCGATCTCGCCAGAGCAGTACTTC
CASGSSLAISPEQYF
>TRBV21-1|TRBJ2-4|-|-
TGTGCCAGCAGGGGGCGAAACATTCAGTACTTC
CASRGRNIQYF
>TRBV5-1|TRBJ2-2|-|-
TGCGCCAGCAGCTTGGTTGGGGGGGCGATCACCGGGGAGCTGTTTTTT
CASSLVGGAITGELFF
>TRBV6-2/TRBV6-3|TRBJ2-1|TRBD2|-
TGTGCCAGCAGCCTATACCCCCTTGTAGGTAGCGGGAGACGTCCTACGGGGAATGAGCAGTTCTTC
CASSLYPLVGSGRRPTGNEQFF
>TRBV11-2|TRBJ1-2|-|few
TGTGCCAGCAGCTCCCTACGTGGACAGTTCTATGGCTACACCTTC
CASSSLRGQFYGYTF
>TRBV11-3|TRBJ2-3|TRBD2|-
TGTGCCAGCAGCTTAGCGGGAGGGCCCGATACGCAGTATTTT
CASSLAGGPDTQYF
>TRBV4-3|TRBJ2-3|-|-
TGCGCCAGCAGCCAAGATCTTTATGCGGGGACAGATACGCAGTATTTT
CASSQDLYAGTDTQYF
>TRBV7-2|TRBJ1-6|-|-
TGTGCCAGCAGCTTAGGCCAGTCTAATTCACCCCTCCACTTT
CASSLGQSNSPLHF
>TRBV7-7|TRBJ1-5|-|-
TGTGCTAGCAGCTTAGTGTCGGATCAGCCCCAGCATTTT
CASSLVSDQPQHF
>TRBV9|TRBJ1-5|-|few
TGTGCCAGCAGCTCTACAGGGAACAATCAGCCCCAGCATTTT
CASSSTGNNQPQHF
>TRBV6-5|TRBJ2-1|TRBD2|-
TGTGCCAGCAGTTCAAGCGGGAGAGAGAATGAGCAGTTCTTC
CASSSSGRENEQFF
>TRBV5-1|TRBJ1-6|-|-
TGCGCCAGCAGCTTGTCAGCCAGAGGAAAGAATTCACCCCTCCACTTT
CASSLSARGKNSPLHF